Listed below are T cell receptor beta chains from one sample, sequenced in a study of blood T cell repertoires in COVID-19. Assay used: immunoSEQ multiplex PCR; TCRdb lists only in-frame clones, some missing. The sample has about 200,000 clones; 85% to 90% are singletons. Material for sequencing was peripheral blood. These receptors came from a man between 50 and 59 years old with acute or convalescent COVID-19. Each CDR3 is given with its conserved first and last residue. Fields, in order: V gene, clone size, D gene, J gene, CDR3 DNA, CDR3 protein. D genes are given only for firm matches. The size entry is marked missing in some rows and otherwise reads once, few, many or a size class.

v_gene: TRBV10-3; abundance: -; d_gene: -; j_gene: TRBJ1-1; CDR3nt: TGTGCCATCAGTGAGTCGACTCATCGAGGCACTGAAGCTTTCTTT; CDR3aa: CAISESTHRGTEAFF
v_gene: TRBV5-1; abundance: -; d_gene: -; j_gene: TRBJ2-2; CDR3nt: TGCGCCAGCAGCTTGGCCGAGTCCGGGGAGCTGTTTTTT; CDR3aa: CASSLAESGELFF
v_gene: TRBV7-2; abundance: -; d_gene: -; j_gene: TRBJ2-5; CDR3nt: TGTGCCAGCAGCTCCCAGGGCGCCCGAGAGACCCAGTACTTC; CDR3aa: CASSSQGARETQYF
v_gene: TRBV4-1; abundance: -; d_gene: -; j_gene: TRBJ2-7; CDR3nt: TGCGCCAGCAGCCAAGATAAGAACAGGGCCTTCGACCCATCCTACGAGCAGTACTTC; CDR3aa: CASSQDKNRAFDPSYEQYF
v_gene: TRBV20-1; abundance: -; d_gene: -; j_gene: TRBJ1-5; CDR3nt: TGCAGTGCTAGTCCGGGAGCCGATCAGCCCCAGCATTTT; CDR3aa: CSASPGADQPQHF
v_gene: TRBV11-2; abundance: -; d_gene: TRBD1; j_gene: TRBJ1-2; CDR3nt: TGTGCCAGCAGCTTTTCGCCGACAGGGGCCTATGGCTACACCTTC; CDR3aa: CASSFSPTGAYGYTF
v_gene: TRBV15; abundance: -; d_gene: TRBD1; j_gene: TRBJ1-3; CDR3nt: TGTGCCACCAGCAGTGGACAGGGGGATGGAAACACCATATATTTT; CDR3aa: CATSSGQGDGNTIYF
v_gene: TRBV18; abundance: -; d_gene: -; j_gene: TRBJ1-5; CDR3nt: TGTGCCAGCTCACCACCTGGGGGGGGACTCAATCAGCCCCAGCATTTT; CDR3aa: CASSPPGGGLNQPQHF
v_gene: TRBV12-5; abundance: -; d_gene: -; j_gene: TRBJ2-7; CDR3nt: TGTGCTAGTGGTTTGGTATTGACAGGCTCCTACGAGCAGTACTTC; CDR3aa: CASGLVLTGSYEQYF
v_gene: TRBV6-5; abundance: -; d_gene: -; j_gene: TRBJ1-1; CDR3nt: TGTGCCAGCAGTTACTCCCGACAGAGGAACACTGAAGCTTTCTTT; CDR3aa: CASSYSRQRNTEAFF
v_gene: TRBV5-1; abundance: -; d_gene: -; j_gene: TRBJ2-7; CDR3nt: TGCGCCAGCAGCCCCTTTTCCGTCTACGAGCAGTACTTC; CDR3aa: CASSPFSVYEQYF
v_gene: TRBV3-1/TRBV3-2; abundance: -; d_gene: -; j_gene: TRBJ2-6; CDR3nt: TGTGCCAGCAGCCATTCGGGCTCTGGGGCCAACGTCCTGACTTTC; CDR3aa: CASSHSGSGANVLTF
v_gene: TRBV3-1/TRBV3-2; abundance: -; d_gene: -; j_gene: TRBJ2-3; CDR3nt: TGTGCCAGCAGTCGTGGGGGGGCCACAGATACGCAGTATTTT; CDR3aa: CASSRGGATDTQYF
v_gene: TRBV7-9; abundance: few; d_gene: -; j_gene: TRBJ1-2; CDR3nt: TGTGCCAGCAGGTTAGGGGGACACCCTAACTATGGCTACACCTTC; CDR3aa: CASRLGGHPNYGYTF
v_gene: TRBV6-5; abundance: -; d_gene: TRBD1; j_gene: TRBJ1-1; CDR3nt: TGTGCCAGCAGTTCTTTCCCCGGGACAGCCACTGAAGCTTTCTTT; CDR3aa: CASSSFPGTATEAFF
v_gene: TRBV10-3; abundance: -; d_gene: -; j_gene: TRBJ1-5; CDR3nt: TGTGCCATTCGGGACATACAAAATCAGCCCCAGCATTTT; CDR3aa: CAIRDIQNQPQHF
v_gene: TRBV27; abundance: -; d_gene: -; j_gene: TRBJ2-1; CDR3nt: TGTGCCAGCAGTTTACAAATGAGCTCCTACAATGAGCAGTTCTTC; CDR3aa: CASSLQMSSYNEQFF
v_gene: TRBV30; abundance: -; d_gene: -; j_gene: TRBJ2-1; CDR3nt: TGTGCCTGGAGGGTAGAGGACAATGAGCAGTTCTTC; CDR3aa: CAWRVEDNEQFF
v_gene: TRBV7-2; abundance: -; d_gene: -; j_gene: TRBJ2-2; CDR3nt: TGTGCCAGCAGCTTTAGACAGAGAGAGACCACCGGGGAGCTGTTTTTT; CDR3aa: CASSFRQRETTGELFF
v_gene: TRBV27; abundance: -; d_gene: TRBD1; j_gene: TRBJ1-2; CDR3nt: TGTGCCAGCAGTAGGGGGCCTCTTTTACCGTTGCTCAGCGGTGGCTACACCTTC; CDR3aa: CASSRGPLLPLLSGGYTF
v_gene: TRBV2; abundance: -; d_gene: TRBD1; j_gene: TRBJ1-5; CDR3nt: TGTGCCAGCAGTGGACAGGGATCAAGCAATCAGCCCCAGCATTTT; CDR3aa: CASSGQGSSNQPQHF
v_gene: TRBV5-1; abundance: -; d_gene: TRBD2; j_gene: TRBJ2-7; CDR3nt: TGCGCCAGCAGCCCCCGAGGAGCGGGGGCCTCCTACGAGCAGTACTTC; CDR3aa: CASSPRGAGASYEQYF
v_gene: TRBV27; abundance: once; d_gene: -; j_gene: TRBJ2-3; CDR3nt: TGTGCCAGCAGTTTCCAGACACTCAGCACAGATACGCAGTATTTT; CDR3aa: CASSFQTLSTDTQYF
v_gene: TRBV3-1/TRBV3-2; abundance: few; d_gene: TRBD1; j_gene: TRBJ1-6; CDR3nt: TGTGCCAGCAGCCGGACAGGGAAGTATTCACCCCTCCACTTT; CDR3aa: CASSRTGKYSPLHF
v_gene: TRBV6-1; abundance: -; d_gene: -; j_gene: TRBJ1-5; CDR3nt: TGTGCCAGCAGTGAAGCTGAGGGTCAGCCCCAGCATTTT; CDR3aa: CASSEAEGQPQHF
v_gene: TRBV20-1; abundance: -; d_gene: -; j_gene: TRBJ1-2; CDR3nt: TGCAGTGCTAGTGGCCGGGACACCGTCTATGGCTACACCTTC; CDR3aa: CSASGRDTVYGYTF
v_gene: TRBV4-1; abundance: -; d_gene: TRBD2; j_gene: TRBJ2-7; CDR3nt: TGCGCCAGCAGCGTCCGACGGTCTAGCGGGGGGCCTTCCTACGAGCAGTACTTC; CDR3aa: CASSVRRSSGGPSYEQYF
v_gene: TRBV3-1/TRBV3-2; abundance: once; d_gene: TRBD1; j_gene: TRBJ1-2; CDR3nt: TGTGCCAGCAGCCTAGACAGGGCCGGCTACACCTTC; CDR3aa: CASSLDRAGYTF
v_gene: TRBV5-1; abundance: -; d_gene: -; j_gene: TRBJ2-5; CDR3nt: TGCGCCAGCAGCTCACAAGAGACCCAGTACTTC; CDR3aa: CASSSQETQYF
v_gene: TRBV7-6; abundance: -; d_gene: TRBD1; j_gene: TRBJ1-2; CDR3nt: TGTGCCAGCAGCCCTACGCGGGACAGGGTACACGGCTACACCTTC; CDR3aa: CASSPTRDRVHGYTF
v_gene: TRBV6-4; abundance: -; d_gene: TRBD1; j_gene: TRBJ1-1; CDR3nt: TGTGCCAGCAGGCCAGGACAGGATCCAATGAACACTGAAGCTTTCTTT; CDR3aa: CASRPGQDPMNTEAFF